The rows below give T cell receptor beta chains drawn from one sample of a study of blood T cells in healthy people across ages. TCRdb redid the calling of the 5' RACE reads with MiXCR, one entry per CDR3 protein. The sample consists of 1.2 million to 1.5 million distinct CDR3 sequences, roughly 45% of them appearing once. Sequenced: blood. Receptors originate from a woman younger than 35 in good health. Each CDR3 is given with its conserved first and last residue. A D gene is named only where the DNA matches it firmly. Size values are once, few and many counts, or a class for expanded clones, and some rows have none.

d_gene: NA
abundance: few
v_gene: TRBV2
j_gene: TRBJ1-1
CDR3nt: TGTGCCAGCAGTGCGGGAACAGTAATGGGTGGCACTGAAGCTTTCTTT
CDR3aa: CASSAGTVMGGTEAFF

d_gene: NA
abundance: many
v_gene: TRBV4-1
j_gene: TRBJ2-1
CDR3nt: TGCGCCAGCAGCCAATGGGCGGATTCCTACAATGAGCAGTTCTTC
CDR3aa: CASSQWADSYNEQFF

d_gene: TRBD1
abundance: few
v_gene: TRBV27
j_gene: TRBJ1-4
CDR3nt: TGTGCCAGCAGGACGACCCGGGACAGTAACCCAGGGGCTAATGAAAAACTGTTTTTT
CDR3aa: CASRTTRDSNPGANEKLFF

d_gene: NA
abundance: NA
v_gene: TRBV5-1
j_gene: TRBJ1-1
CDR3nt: TGCGCCAGCAGCTTGGAAGTGGGACTGAACACTGAAGCTTTCTTT
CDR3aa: CASSLEVGLNTEAFF

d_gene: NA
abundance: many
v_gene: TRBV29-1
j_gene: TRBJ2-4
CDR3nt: TGCAGCGTGGCACATCCTAGCGCGACCAAAAACATTCAGTACTTC
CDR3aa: CSVAHPSATKNIQYF

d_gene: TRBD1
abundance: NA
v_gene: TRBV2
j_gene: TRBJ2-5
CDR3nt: TGTGCCAGCAGTGGGGACCGTGAGACAGGGCAAGAGACCCAGTACTTC
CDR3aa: CASSGDRETGQETQYF

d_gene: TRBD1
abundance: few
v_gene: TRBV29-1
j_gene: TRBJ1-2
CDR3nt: TGCAGCGTTGCAGGACAGGGGCATGGCTACACCTTC
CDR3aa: CSVAGQGHGYTF

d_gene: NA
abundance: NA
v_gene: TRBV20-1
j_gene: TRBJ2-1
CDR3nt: TGCAGTGCTAGAGATTTCCCAGGGCAGTTCTTC
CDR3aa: CSARDFPGQFF

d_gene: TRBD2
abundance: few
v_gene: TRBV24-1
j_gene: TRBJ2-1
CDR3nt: TGTGCCACCAGTGATTCGGGACTACATAATGAGCAGTTCTTC
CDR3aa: CATSDSGLHNEQFF

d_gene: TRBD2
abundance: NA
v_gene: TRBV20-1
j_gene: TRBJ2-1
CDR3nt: TGCAGTGCTAGAGACCGAACTAGCGGGAGTGTCAATGAGCAGTTCTTC
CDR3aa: CSARDRTSGSVNEQFF

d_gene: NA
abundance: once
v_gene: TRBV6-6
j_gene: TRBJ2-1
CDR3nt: TGTGCCAGCATGGGGGAGGACTCCTACGAGCAGTTCTTC
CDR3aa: CASMGEDSYEQFF

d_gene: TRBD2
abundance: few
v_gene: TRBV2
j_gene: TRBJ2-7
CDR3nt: TGTGCCAGCGGCAAATTGGCTAGCGGGGCCCACGAGCAGTACTTC
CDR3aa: CASGKLASGAHEQYF

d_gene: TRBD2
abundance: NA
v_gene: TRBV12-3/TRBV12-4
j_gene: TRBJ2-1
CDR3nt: TGTGCCAGCAGTTTTGGGGGTAGCGGGAGGATTAATGAGCAGTTCTTC
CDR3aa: CASSFGGSGRINEQFF

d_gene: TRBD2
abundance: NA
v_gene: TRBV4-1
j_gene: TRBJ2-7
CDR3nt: TGCGCCAGCAGCCAAGATGACGCGGGAGGGCCCTACAATGAGCAGTACTTC
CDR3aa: CASSQDDAGGPYNEQYF

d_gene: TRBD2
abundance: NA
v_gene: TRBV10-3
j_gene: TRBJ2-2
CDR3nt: TGTGCCATCAGTCCAGTCGGGGGGGCTAACACCGGGGAGCTGTTTTTT
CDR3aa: CAISPVGGANTGELFF

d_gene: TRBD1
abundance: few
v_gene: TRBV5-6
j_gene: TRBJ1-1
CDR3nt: TGTGCCAGCAGCCAGGACAGGGTAAGCAGGTCGGCTGAAGCTTTCTTT
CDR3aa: CASSQDRVSRSAEAFF

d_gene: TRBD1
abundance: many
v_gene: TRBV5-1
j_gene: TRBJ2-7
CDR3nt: TGCGCCAGCAGCTTGGTACAGGGGGCTTACGAGCAGTACTTC
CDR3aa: CASSLVQGAYEQYF

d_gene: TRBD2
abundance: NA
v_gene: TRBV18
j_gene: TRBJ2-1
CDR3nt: TGTGCCAGCTCACCTCAAGGATGGGGACTAGAGAGAACTGAGCAGTTCTTC
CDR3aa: CASSPQGWGLERTEQFF

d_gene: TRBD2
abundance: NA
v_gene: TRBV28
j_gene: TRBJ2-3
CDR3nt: TGTGCCAGCAGTCCCGCAGGGAGCGGGGAAGATACGCAGTATTTT
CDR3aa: CASSPAGSGEDTQYF

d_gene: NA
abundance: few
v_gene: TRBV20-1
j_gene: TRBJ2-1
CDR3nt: TGCAGTGCTAGGGCGGACTTTTCCAATGAGCAGTTCTTC
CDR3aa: CSARADFSNEQFF

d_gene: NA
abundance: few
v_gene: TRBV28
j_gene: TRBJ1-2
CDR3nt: TGTGCCAGCAGCGCAGGGATGGATGGCTACACCTTC
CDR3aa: CASSAGMDGYTF

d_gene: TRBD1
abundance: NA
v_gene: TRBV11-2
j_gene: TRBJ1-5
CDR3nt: TGTGTCAGCAGCTTTGGGACAGGGGGCAATCAGCCCCAGCATTTT
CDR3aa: CVSSFGTGGNQPQHF

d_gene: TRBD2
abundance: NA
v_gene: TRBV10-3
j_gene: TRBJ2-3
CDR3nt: TGTGCCATCAGTGAGTCCAGAGAAGCGGGAGGTGGAACAGATACGCAGTATTTT
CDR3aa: CAISESREAGGGTDTQYF